The entry below gives a single TCR beta chain sequence along with its context. The record originates from a study of T cell responses to AZD1222 COVID-19 vaccine. Trimming removed 2 bases from V and 3 bases from J, with 7 bases in between. Germline CDR1 is MDHEN and CDR2 is SYDVKM. The CDR3 is made up of 14 amino acids. Produced via immunoSEQ multiplex PCR; TCRdb's table is partial and in-frame only. The sample has approximately 96,000 clones, about 82% seen once; the top ten hold approximately 5.6%. The starting material was peripheral blood, obtained 28 days after the second AZD1222 dose. This TCR came from an adult who received the AZD1222 COVID-19 vaccine. The chain joins TRBV28 to TRBJ1-4; D remains unclear. This chain's CDR3 is CASSLGGSNEKLFF. The CDR3 DNA reads TGTGCCAGCAGTTTAGGAGGGTCTAATGAAAAACTGTTTTTT. Based on the CDR3 plus reference TRBV28 and TRBJ1-4, the full variable domain is DVKVTQSSRYLVKRTGEKVFLECVQDMDHENMFWYRQDPGLGLRLIYFSYDVKMKEKGDIPEGYSVSREKKERFSLILESASTNQTSMYLCASSLGGSNEKLFFGSGTQLSVL.